These T cell receptor beta chains were read from a single sample in a study of patients and donors after allogeneic stem cell transplantation. TCRdb independently ran MiXCR on the RT-PCR reads; one entry per CDR3 protein. This sample has 150,000 to 200,000 distinct CDR3 sequences, with 30% found just once. Sequences were obtained from blood, either unsorted or a sorted T cell fraction (not recorded which). These receptors came from a human donor who was either an allogeneic HSCT recipient or a stem cell or donor lymphocyte infusion donor (not recorded which). It is not recorded whose cells these are; they may come from a transplant donor. Both conserved end residues are part of each CDR3. A D gene is named only where the DNA matches it firmly. Size is omitted from some rows. Given values are once, few, many or a class for expanded clones.

J	V	size	D	DNA	CDR3
TRBJ2-1	TRBV4-1	few	-	TGCGCCAGCAGCCAAGAGTCGCTCTACAATGAGCAGTTCTTC	CASSQESLYNEQFF
TRBJ1-1	TRBV11-2	-	-	TGTGCCAGCGCGGAGAGACAGGAGAGAGCCGAAGCTTTCTTT	CASAERQERAEAFF
TRBJ1-5	TRBV4-1	-	-	TGCGCCAGCAGCCAAGTTCCTGTCAATCAGCCCCAGCATTTT	CASSQVPVNQPQHF
TRBJ2-7	TRBV20-1	-	-	TGCAGTGCTAGGCGGGACTCCTCTGGGGACGAGCAGTACTTC	CSARRDSSGDEQYF
TRBJ2-7	TRBV6-5	-	-	TGTGCCAGCAGTTACTCTCAGGTGGGCCACTACGAGCAGTACTTC	CASSYSQVGHYEQYF
TRBJ2-7	TRBV5-1	-	TRBD1	TGCGCCAGCAGAGGGACAGGGAACTACGAGCAGTACTTC	CASRGTGNYEQYF
TRBJ2-7	TRBV12-3/TRBV12-4	-	TRBD1	TGTGCCAGCAGTTCCCGGACAGGGGTCTACGAGCAGTACTTC	CASSSRTGVYEQYF
TRBJ2-5	TRBV20-1	-	-	TGCAGTGCCCCGGGGCGGACAGATGGGGAGACCCAGTACTTC	CSAPGRTDGETQYF
TRBJ2-7	TRBV5-1	-	-	TGCGCCAGCAGCTTGGCCGGGCAGGGTTCAGGCGAGCAGTACTTC	CASSLAGQGSGEQYF
TRBJ2-1	TRBV20-1	-	TRBD2	TGCAGTGCTGGGGCGGGAGGGTCCTACAATGAGCAGTTCTTC	CSAGAGGSYNEQFF
TRBJ2-5	TRBV24-1	-	-	TGTGCCACCAGTCGTGGTAGCGGCACTCAAGAGACCCAGTACTTC	CATSRGSGTQETQYF
TRBJ1-1	TRBV10-3	many	-	TGTGCCATCAGTGAGAGTAGTGACGGGAAACTCGGAGCTTTCTTT	CAISESSDGKLGAFF
TRBJ2-2	TRBV4-1	-	TRBD2	TGCGCCAGCAGCCGAGCGGGGGGCTCCGGGGAGCTGTTTTTT	CASSRAGGSGELFF
TRBJ2-1	TRBV27	few	TRBD2	TGTGCCAGCAGTTTCCGCGGGAGGGCCTACTACAATGAGCAGTTCTTC	CASSFRGRAYYNEQFF
TRBJ1-5	TRBV6-5	-	-	TGTGCCAGCAGTTACTCTAGCGGTCAGCCCCAGCATTTT	CASSYSSGQPQHF
TRBJ1-2	TRBV7-2	once	TRBD1	TGTGCCAGCAGCACCCGGACAGGAGACTATGGCTACACCTTC	CASSTRTGDYGYTF
TRBJ2-1	TRBV12-3/TRBV12-4	-	-	TGTGCCAGCAGACAGGATCTAGCGCCCCGCCACTTC	CASRQDLAPRHF
TRBJ1-2	TRBV29-1	-	-	TGCAGCGGACCGGACCTCTACCCAAACTATGGCTACACCTTC	CSGPDLYPNYGYTF
TRBJ2-2	TRBV4-3	-	-	TGCGCCAGCAGCCAAGATCCACCTAGGCTTACACCCACCGGGGAGCTGTTTTTT	CASSQDPPRLTPTGELFF
TRBJ2-7	TRBV4-3	-	-	TGCGCCAGCAGCCAAAACTCCCCGGCCTACGAGCAGTACTTC	CASSQNSPAYEQYF
TRBJ1-3	TRBV4-2	-	-	TGTGCCAGCAGCCCAATCGCCTCTGGAAACACCATATATTTT	CASSPIASGNTIYF
TRBJ2-3	TRBV9	few	TRBD1	TGTGCCAGCAGCCTTAGTCCCGGACAGGGGCGCACAGATACGCAGTATTTT	CASSLSPGQGRTDTQYF
TRBJ2-1	TRBV6-2/TRBV6-3	few	-	TGTGCCAGCGTACCATGGGGCTACAATGAGCAGTTCTTC	CASVPWGYNEQFF
TRBJ1-2	TRBV5-6	few	TRBD1	TGTGCCAGCAGCTTGTTCTCCAGGGGGCACTATGGCTACACCTTC	CASSLFSRGHYGYTF
TRBJ1-1	TRBV12-3/TRBV12-4	few	-	TGTGCCAGCGAACCGGGGGGATGGGTCACTGAAGCTTTCTTT	CASEPGGWVTEAFF
TRBJ1-1	TRBV4-3	few	-	TGCGCCAGCAGCCAAGATCGTGGGGGGCTGGTCGCTGAAGCTTTCTTT	CASSQDRGGLVAEAFF
TRBJ2-3	TRBV11-2	-	-	TGTGCCAGCAGCTTAGGACTAGGCACAGATACGCAGTATTTT	CASSLGLGTDTQYF
TRBJ2-7	TRBV20-1	-	TRBD1	TGCAGTGCCCCGGACAGGGCGTCGTACGAGCAGTACTTC	CSAPDRASYEQYF
TRBJ1-2	TRBV2	few	-	TGTGCCCGAACGGGGGAGGATGGCTACACCTTC	CARTGEDGYTF
TRBJ2-5	TRBV5-1	few	-	TGCGCCAGCAGCAGTCTAGAGCAAGAGACCCAGTACTTC	CASSSLEQETQYF
TRBJ2-7	TRBV5-1	-	-	TGCGCCAGCAGCTTGGCCCCAGGGAACGGCTACGAGCAGTACTTC	CASSLAPGNGYEQYF
TRBJ1-2	TRBV12-3/TRBV12-4	few	TRBD1	TGTGCCAGCAGTTTGGGACAGGGGGAAGGCTATGGCTACACCTTC	CASSLGQGEGYGYTF
TRBJ2-1	TRBV12-3/TRBV12-4	-	-	TGTGCCAGCAGCCCTGGGGTCACGAGCTCCTACAATGAGCAGTTCTTC	CASSPGVTSSYNEQFF
TRBJ1-6	TRBV20-1	-	TRBD1	TGCAGTGCTAGGGAGGGGGCGTGGAATTCACCCCTCCACTTT	CSAREGAWNSPLHF
TRBJ2-7	TRBV29-1	once	TRBD2	TGCAGCGTTACCCGGACTAGCGGTGGGTCCTACGAGCAGTACTTC	CSVTRTSGGSYEQYF
TRBJ2-7	TRBV5-1	many	-	TGCGCCAGCAGCTTGGGCAGTTCCTACGAGCAGTACTTC	CASSLGSSYEQYF
TRBJ1-2	TRBV7-9	few	-	TGTGCCGTTCACCAGCCTAACTATGGCTACACCTTC	CAVHQPNYGYTF
TRBJ2-7	TRBV27	-	-	TGTGCCAGCAGTTCACTGGGGGTCTACGAGCAGTACTTC	CASSSLGVYEQYF
TRBJ1-2	TRBV7-8	many	-	TGTGCCAGCAGCTCCTTCGGGTCAGGCGCGAATGGCTACACCTTC	CASSSFGSGANGYTF
TRBJ1-4	TRBV5-5	-	-	TGTGCCGGGAGGACAGCAACTGAGGGAAAACTGTTTTTT	CAGRTATEGKLFF
TRBJ1-2	TRBV6-5	-	-	TGTGCCAGCAGTTACTCCAAATACGGCTACACCTTC	CASSYSKYGYTF
TRBJ2-1	TRBV6-5	-	TRBD2	TGTGCCAGCAGTTACATGGCGGGGGTCAATGAGCAGTTCTTC	CASSYMAGVNEQFF
TRBJ2-7	TRBV29-1	few	TRBD1	TGCAGCGGACAGGGGCTGGGGTACGAGCAGTACTTC	CSGQGLGYEQYF
TRBJ1-1	TRBV28	-	-	TGTGCCAGCAGTTCCCAAAGAGCTTTCTTT	CASSSQRAFF
TRBJ1-5	TRBV29-1	few	-	TGCAGCGTTGCGGCAGGTCACGGCCCCCAGCATTTT	CSVAAGHGPQHF
TRBJ1-3	TRBV4-3	few	-	TGCGCCAGCAGCCAAGTGGGCCACTCTGGAAACACCATATATTTT	CASSQVGHSGNTIYF
TRBJ2-7	TRBV5-1	-	TRBD2	TGCGCCAGCAGCTTGCTAGCGGGGGCCCTCTCCTACGAGCAGTACTTC	CASSLLAGALSYEQYF
TRBJ1-1	TRBV29-1	medium-sized	-	TGCAGCGTTATGGTGGGGAACACTGAAGCTTTCTTT	CSVMVGNTEAFF
TRBJ2-3	TRBV7-7	few	-	TGTGCTAGCAGCCCAAATCAGGGGAGTAGCACAGATACGCAGTATTTT	CASSPNQGSSTDTQYF
TRBJ1-4	TRBV5-1	-	-	TGCGCCAGCAGCTTGAAAGGCGGGATTGATGAAAAACTGTTTTTT	CASSLKGGIDEKLFF